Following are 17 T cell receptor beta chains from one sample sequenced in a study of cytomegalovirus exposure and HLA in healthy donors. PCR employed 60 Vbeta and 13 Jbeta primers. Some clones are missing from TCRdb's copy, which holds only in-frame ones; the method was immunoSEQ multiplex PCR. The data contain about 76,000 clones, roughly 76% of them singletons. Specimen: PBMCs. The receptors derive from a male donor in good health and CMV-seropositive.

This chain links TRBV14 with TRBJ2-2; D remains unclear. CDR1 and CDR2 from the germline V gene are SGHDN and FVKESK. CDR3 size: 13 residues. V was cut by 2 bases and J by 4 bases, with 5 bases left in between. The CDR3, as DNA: TGTGCCAGCAGCCAATTCAGCACCGGGGAGCTGTTTTTT. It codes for CASSQFSTGELFF.

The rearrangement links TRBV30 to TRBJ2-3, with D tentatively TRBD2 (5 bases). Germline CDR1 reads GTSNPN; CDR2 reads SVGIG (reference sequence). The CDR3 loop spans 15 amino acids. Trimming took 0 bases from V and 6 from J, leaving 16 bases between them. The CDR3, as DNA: TGTGCCTGGAGTGTATCTAGCCCCCCGATGGATACGCAGTATTTT. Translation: CAWSVSSPPMDTQYF.

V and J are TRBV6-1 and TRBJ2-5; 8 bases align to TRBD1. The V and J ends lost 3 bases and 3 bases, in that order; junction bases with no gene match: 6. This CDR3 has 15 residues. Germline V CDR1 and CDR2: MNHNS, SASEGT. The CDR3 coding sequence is TGTGCCAGCAGTGACAGGGGGCGCCGGGAAGAGACCCAGTACTTC. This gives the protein CASSDRGRREETQYF.

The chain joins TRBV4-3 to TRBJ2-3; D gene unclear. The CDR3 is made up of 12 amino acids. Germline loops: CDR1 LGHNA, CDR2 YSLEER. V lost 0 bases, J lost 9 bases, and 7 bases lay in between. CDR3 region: CASSQDRRTQYF. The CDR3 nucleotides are TGCGCCAGCAGCCAAGACCGGCGGACGCAGTATTTT.

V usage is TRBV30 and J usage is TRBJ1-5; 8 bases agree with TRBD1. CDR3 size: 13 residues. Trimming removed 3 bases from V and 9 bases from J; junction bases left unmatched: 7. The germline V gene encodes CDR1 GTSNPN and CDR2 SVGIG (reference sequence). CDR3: CAWSDRGAGPQHF. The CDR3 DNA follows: TGTGCCTGGAGCGACAGGGGTGCTGGGCCCCAGCATTTT.

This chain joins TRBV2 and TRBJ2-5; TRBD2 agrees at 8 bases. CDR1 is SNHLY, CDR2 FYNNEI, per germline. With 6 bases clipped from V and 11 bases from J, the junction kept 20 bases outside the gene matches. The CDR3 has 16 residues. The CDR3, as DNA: TGTGCCAGCAGGAAAGATAGCGGGGTTACGGGGGCGGAGCAGTACTTC. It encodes CASRKDSGVTGAEQYF.

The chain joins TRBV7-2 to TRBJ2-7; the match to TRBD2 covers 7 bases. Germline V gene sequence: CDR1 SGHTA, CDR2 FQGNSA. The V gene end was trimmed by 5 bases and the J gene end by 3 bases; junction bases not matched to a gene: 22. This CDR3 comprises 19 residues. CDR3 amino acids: CASSLSSQGLRGSIYEQYF. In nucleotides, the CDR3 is TGTGCCAGCAGCCTTAGCTCCCAGGGTTTACGCGGGAGTATCTACGAGCAGTACTTC. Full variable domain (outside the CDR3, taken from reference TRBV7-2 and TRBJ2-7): GAGVSQSPSNKVTEKGKDVELRCDPISGHTALYWYRQSLGQGLEFLIYFQGNSAPDKSGLPSDRFSAERTGGSVSTLTIQRTQQEDSAVYLCASSLSSQGLRGSIYEQYFGPGTRLTVT.

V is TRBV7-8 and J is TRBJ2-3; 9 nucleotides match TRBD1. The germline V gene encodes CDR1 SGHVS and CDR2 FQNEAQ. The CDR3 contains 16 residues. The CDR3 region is CENSGYDRGSTDTQYF. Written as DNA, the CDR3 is TGTGAGAACAGCGGCTACGACAGGGGGTCCACAGATACGCAGTATTTT.

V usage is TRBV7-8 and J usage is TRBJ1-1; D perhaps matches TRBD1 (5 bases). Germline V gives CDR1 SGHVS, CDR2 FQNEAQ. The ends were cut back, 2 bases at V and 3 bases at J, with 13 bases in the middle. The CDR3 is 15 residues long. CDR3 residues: CASSLSSRQYTEAFF. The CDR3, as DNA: TGTGCCAGCAGCTTAAGCAGCAGACAGTACACTGAAGCTTTCTTT.

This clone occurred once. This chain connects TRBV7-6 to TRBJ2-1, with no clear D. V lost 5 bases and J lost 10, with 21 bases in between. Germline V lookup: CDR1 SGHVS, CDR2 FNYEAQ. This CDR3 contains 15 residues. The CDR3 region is CASSEANLQAPEQFF. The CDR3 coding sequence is TGTGCCAGCAGCGAAGCCAACCTCCAAGCCCCCGAGCAGTTCTTC.

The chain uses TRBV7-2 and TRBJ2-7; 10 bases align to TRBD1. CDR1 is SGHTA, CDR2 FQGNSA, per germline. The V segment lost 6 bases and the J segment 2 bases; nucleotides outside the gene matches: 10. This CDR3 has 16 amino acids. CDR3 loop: CTSRTEGQGRPYEQYF. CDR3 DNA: TGTACCAGCAGGACGGAGGGACAGGGGAGGCCCTACGAGCAGTACTTC.

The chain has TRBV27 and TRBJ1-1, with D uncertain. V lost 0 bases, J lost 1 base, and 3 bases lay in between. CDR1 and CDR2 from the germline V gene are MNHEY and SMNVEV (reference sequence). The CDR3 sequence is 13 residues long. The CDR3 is CASSLSRNTEAFF. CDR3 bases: TGTGCCAGCAGTTTATCCCGGAACACTGAAGCTTTCTTT.

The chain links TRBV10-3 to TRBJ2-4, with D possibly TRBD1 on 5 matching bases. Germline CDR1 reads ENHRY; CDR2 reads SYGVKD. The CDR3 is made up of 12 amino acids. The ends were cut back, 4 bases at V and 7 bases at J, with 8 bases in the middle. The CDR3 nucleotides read TGTGCCATCAGTGCTAGGGGCAACATTCAGTACTTC. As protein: CAISARGNIQYF.

CDR3: CSVIRDSGYNEQFF. The CDR3 DNA reads as TGCAGCGTAATACGAGACTCGGGCTACAATGAGCAGTTCTTC. This chain connects TRBV29-1 to TRBJ2-1; no definite D call. Germline V gives CDR1 SQVTM, CDR2 ANQGSEA. CDR3 size: 14 residues. V gave up 6 bases and J gave up 3 bases, with 15 bases separating them.

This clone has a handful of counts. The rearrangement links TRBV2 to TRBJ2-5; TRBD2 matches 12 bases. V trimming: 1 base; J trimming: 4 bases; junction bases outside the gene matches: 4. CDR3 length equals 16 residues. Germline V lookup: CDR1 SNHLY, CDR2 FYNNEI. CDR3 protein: CASSEGLAGGPETQYF. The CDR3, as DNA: TGTGCCAGCAGTGAAGGGCTAGCGGGAGGGCCAGAGACCCAGTACTTC.

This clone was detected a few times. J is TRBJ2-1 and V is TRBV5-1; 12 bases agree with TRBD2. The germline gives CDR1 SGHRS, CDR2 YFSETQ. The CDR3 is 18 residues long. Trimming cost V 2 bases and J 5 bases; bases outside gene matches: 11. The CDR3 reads CASSFGLAGTLGNNEQFF. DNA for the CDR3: TGCGCCAGCAGCTTCGGACTAGCGGGAACTCTGGGGAACAATGAGCAGTTCTTC.

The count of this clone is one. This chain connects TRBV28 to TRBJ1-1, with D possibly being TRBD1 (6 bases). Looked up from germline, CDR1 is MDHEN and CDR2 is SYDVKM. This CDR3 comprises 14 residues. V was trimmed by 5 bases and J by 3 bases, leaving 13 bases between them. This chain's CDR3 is CASSAGGHDTEAFF. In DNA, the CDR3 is TGTGCCAGCAGTGCGGGGGGGCATGACACTGAAGCTTTCTTT.